These 30 T cell receptor beta chains were all obtained from the same sample, sequenced in a study of blood T cell repertoires in COVID-19. The data were produced by immunoSEQ multiplex PCR, yet TCRdb's version contains in-frame clones alone and is incomplete. The table has a few hundred thousand clones, around 85% seen once. The specimen was PBMCs or T cells enriched from blood (not recorded which). These receptors came from a woman aged 40 to 49 with acute COVID-19.

The gene calls are TRBV3-1 (or the pseudogene TRBV3-2) and TRBJ1-1; 8 bases map to TRBD1. The CDR3 covers 13 residues. V lost 1 base and J lost 9; bases outside the gene matches: 4. CDR1 is LGHDT, CDR2 YNNKEL, per germline (reference sequence). In nucleotides, the CDR3 is TGTGCCAGCAGCCAAGGACAGGGGAAAAAAGCTTTCTTT. This encodes CASSQGQGKKAFF.

The chain recombines TRBV19 with TRBJ1-4; D unresolved. Germline lookup yields CDR1 LNHDA and CDR2 SQIVND (reference sequence). V shed 3 bases and J shed 8 bases, with 16 bases lying between them. The CDR3 contains 15 residues. DNA for the CDR3: TGTGCCAGTAGTATCCTCCTCTCGGGGAGGGAAAAACTGTTTTTT. This gives the protein CASSILLSGREKLFF. The variable domain in full, with the rest retrieved from reference TRBV19 and TRBJ1-4, is DGGITQSPKYLFRKEGQNVTLSCEQNLNHDAMYWYRQDPGQGLRLIYYSQIVNDFQKGDIAEGYSVSREKKESFPLTVTSAQKNPTAFYLCASSILLSGREKLFFGSGTQLSVL.

J is TRBJ2-1 and V is TRBV19, with TRBD2 as a possible D gene (5 bases). The CDR3 covers 15 residues. Between the trimmed V and J ends, which lost 3 bases and 3 bases, there was a span of 12 bases. CDR1 is LNHDA, CDR2 SQIVND, per germline (reference sequence). CDR3 in amino acids: CASSIQRERYNEQFF. For the CDR3, the DNA is TGTGCCAGTAGTATCCAGAGGGAGCGCTACAATGAGCAGTTCTTC.

The chain has TRBV5-8 and TRBJ1-5, with 7 positions matching TRBD1. Germline loops: CDR1 SGHTS, CDR2 YDEGEE. V shed 5 bases and J 3 bases; nucleotides not matched to a gene: 5. The CDR3 loop spans 14 amino acids. The CDR3 loop reads CASRLQGFNQPQHF. The DNA of the CDR3 is TGTGCCAGCAGACTACAGGGGTTCAATCAGCCCCAGCATTTT.

The chain carries TRBV28 and TRBJ1-4; 7 bases match TRBD1. The CDR3 has 13 residues. Germline V CDR1 and CDR2: MDHEN, SYDVKM. J lost 4 bases, V lost 8 bases, and 4 bases had no gene match. This CDR3 is CASGTANNEKLFF. The CDR3 DNA reads TGTGCCAGCGGGACAGCTAATAATGAAAAACTGTTTTTT.

CDR3 sequence reads: CASSKKRGQDSSYEQYF. In DNA form, the CDR3 reads TGTGCCAGCAGCAAAAAACGTGGACAGGACAGCTCCTACGAGCAGTACTTC. The rearrangement uses TRBV21-1 and TRBJ2-7; the DNA was not compared with TRBD1, the D call given in the table. TRBV21-1 is a documented pseudogene. This CDR3 region has 17 residues.

The V gene is TRBV11-2, the J gene TRBJ2-7; a weak D match, TRBD1 (6 bases). Germline CDR1 and CDR2: SGHAT and FQNNGV. V lost 5 bases to trimming and J lost 3 bases, with 14 bases between them. There are 14 residues in the CDR3. CDR3 amino acids: CASSMDSSLYEQYF. The CDR3 region has the DNA TGTGCCAGCAGCATGGACAGTAGTCTCTACGAGCAGTACTTC.

This chain joins TRBV7-8 and TRBJ1-5; D might be TRBD1 (6 bases). The V end lost 5 bases, the J end lost 2 bases, and 7 bases lay between the germline ends. Germline assignment: CDR1 SGHVS and CDR2 FQNEAQ. This CDR3 region has 13 residues. The CDR3 loop is CASSRTGNQPQHF. The CDR3 bases are TGTGCCAGCAGCCGGACAGGCAATCAGCCCCAGCATTTT.

V usage is TRBV5-6 and J usage is TRBJ1-2, with D unresolved. This CDR3 comprises 12 residues. The V gene's germline CDR1 is SGHDT and CDR2 YYEEEE. V was pared by 3 bases and J by 5 bases, with 8 bases between. The DNA for the CDR3 is TGTGCCAGCAGCTCGAGAGGGTATGGCTACACCTTC. Its protein is CASSSRGYGYTF. Variable domain in full (rest from reference TRBV5-6 and TRBJ1-2): DAGVTQSPTHLIKTRGQQVTLRCSPKSGHDTVSWYQQALGQGPQFIFQYYEEEERQRGNFPDRFSGHQFPNYSSELNVNALLLGDSALYLCASSSRGYGYTFGSGTRLTVV.

CDR3 protein: CASSVSDSGELFF. In nucleotides, the CDR3 is TGTGCCAGCAGCGTTTCCGACTCCGGGGAGCTGTTTTTT. The chain uses TRBV9 and TRBJ2-2; no firm D call. Trimming stripped 2 bases from V and 6 bases from J, with 8 bases between. There are 13 residues in the CDR3. Germline V lookup: CDR1 SGDLS, CDR2 YYNGEE.

The genes are TRBV7-3 and TRBJ2-5, with D perhaps TRBD2 (6 bases). V lost 2 bases to trimming and J lost 7 bases, with 11 bases between them. CDR1 is SGHTA, CDR2 FQGTGA, per germline. The CDR3 totals 13 residues. The CDR3 nucleotides are TGTGCCAGCAGCTTAGTCGCGCGGGGGACCCAGTACTTC. Amino acid sequence: CASSLVARGTQYF.

The chain combines TRBV18 with TRBJ1-1, with D maybe TRBD1 (5 bases). Germline values: CDR1 KGHSH, CDR2 LQKENI. The CDR3 runs to 13 residues. Trimming removed 5 bases at V and 2 bases at J, with 9 bases between. The CDR3 region is CASSLTANTEAFF. CDR3 DNA: TGTGCCAGCTCATTGACAGCCAACACTGAAGCTTTCTTT.

The chain recombines TRBV28 with TRBJ1-1; unclear D gene. With 6 bases removed from V and 4 bases from J, the gap between germline ends came to 15 bases. Germline CDR1 reads MDHEN; CDR2 reads SYDVKM. The CDR3 runs 14 residues. CDR3 amino acids: CASSRDFGGTEAFF. CDR3 DNA: TGTGCCAGCAGCCGAGACTTCGGTGGCACTGAAGCTTTCTTT.

The rearrangement joins TRBV28 to TRBJ1-2; 8 bases align to TRBD1. The V segment lost 3 bases and the J segment 5 bases; nucleotides outside the gene matches: 5. The CDR3 spans 14 residues. CDR1 is MDHEN and CDR2 is SYDVKM in the germline V gene. CDR3 bases: TGTGCCAGCAGTTTCCGGACAGGGTGGTATGGCTACACCTTC. It encodes CASSFRTGWYGYTF.

This clone showed up just once. The rearrangement links TRBV7-8 to TRBJ1-4; D call uncertain. V lost 0 bases and J 8 bases, leaving 10 bases between the germline ends. The CDR3 loop spans 14 amino acids. The germline CDR1 and CDR2 sequences are SGHVS and FQNEAQ. The CDR3 nucleotides read TGTGCCAGCAGCTTAGCGCGGCGGGAGGAAAAACTGTTTTTT. As protein: CASSLARREEKLFF.

This clone has ten or more counts. This chain connects TRBV7-9 to TRBJ2-2; 10 positions match TRBD2. The CDR3 is 16 amino acids. V shed 5 bases and J 5 bases; nucleotides not matched to a gene: 8. Germline values: CDR1 SEHNR, CDR2 FQNEAQ (reference sequence). CDR3 sequence reads: CASSRGTSGITGELFF. The CDR3, as DNA: TGTGCCAGCAGCAGAGGAACTAGCGGGATAACCGGGGAGCTGTTTTTT.

V is TRBV11-2 and J is TRBJ2-7; D might be TRBD1 (6 bases). V dropped 5 bases and J dropped 3 bases, with 8 bases sitting between them. The CDR3 spans 12 residues. CDR1 is SGHAT and CDR2 is FQNNGV in the germline V gene. This chain's CDR3 is CASSGQFYEQYF. In DNA, the CDR3 is TGTGCCAGCAGCGGACAGTTCTACGAGCAGTACTTC.

In this sample, this clone turned up once. J is TRBJ1-3 and V is TRBV11-2, with unresolved D. The CDR3 runs to 14 residues. The germline gives CDR1 SGHAT, CDR2 FQNNGV. The V gene lost 5 bases and the J gene lost 8 bases, with 16 bases spanning the gap. This CDR3 is CASSEHRQTDTIYF. CDR3 DNA sequence: TGTGCCAGCAGCGAACACCGACAAACCGACACCATATATTTT. Drawing the rest from reference TRBV11-2 and TRBJ1-3, the complete variable domain is EAGVAQSPRYKIIEKRQSVAFWCNPISGHATLYWYQQILGQGPKLLIQFQNNGVVDDSQLPKDRFSAERLKGVDSTLKIQPAKLEDSAVYLCASSEHRQTDTIYFGEGSWLTVV.

The chain couples TRBV5-1 to TRBJ1-1, with 7 bases that match TRBD1. J gave up 3 bases and V 0 bases, and 8 bases lay outside the gene matches. There are 16 residues in the CDR3. Looked up from germline, CDR1 is SGHRS and CDR2 is YFSETQ. CDR3 sequence: CASSLGQGVIDTEAFF. As DNA, the CDR3 is TGCGCCAGCAGCTTGGGGCAGGGGGTAATCGACACTGAAGCTTTCTTT.

This sequence joins TRBV27 and TRBJ1-5; TRBD1 might be the D (5 bases). The V and J ends lost 1 base and 6 bases respectively, with 13 bases between them. This CDR3 has 15 amino acids. Germline V gene sequence: CDR1 MNHEY, CDR2 SMNVEV (reference sequence). Here the CDR3 reads CASSLYGQGTQPQHF. As DNA, the CDR3 is TGTGCCAGCAGTTTATACGGGCAGGGAACTCAGCCCCAGCATTTT.

This chain connects TRBV28 to TRBJ1-5; possible D gene TRBD1, 5 bases. The CDR3 loop spans 15 amino acids. Looked up from germline, CDR1 is MDHEN and CDR2 is SYDVKM. Trimming stripped 6 bases from V and 3 bases from J, with 15 bases between. The CDR3 DNA reads as TGTGCCAGCAGGGGGGGGGACGTCAACAATCAGCCCCAGCATTTT. As protein: CASRGGDVNNQPQHF.

This clone was counted a few times. The chain employs TRBV6-1 and TRBJ1-5, with TRBD1 matching over 7 bases. With 3 bases clipped from V and 2 bases from J, the junction kept 7 bases outside the gene matches. The length of the CDR3 is 16 residues. Germline CDR1 is MNHNS and CDR2 is SASEGT. The CDR3 nucleotides are TGTGCCAGCAGTGAGTCCGACAGGGTTGGCAATCAGCCCCAGCATTTT. This gives the protein CASSESDRVGNQPQHF.

The CDR3 loop is CAVGTSAFEGGTQYF. The CDR3 DNA sequence: TGTGCAGTTGGGACTAGTGCTTTCGAGGGGGGTACGCAGTATTTT. The rearrangement links TRBV11-2 to TRBJ2-3; TRBD2 matches at 8 bases. Germline CDR1 SGHAT, CDR2 FQNNGV. The CDR3 has 15 residues. Full variable domain (rest looked up from reference TRBV11-2 and TRBJ2-3): EAGVAQSPRYKIIEKRQSVAFWCNPISGHATLYWYQQILGQGPKLLIQFQNNGVVDDSQLPKDRFSAERLKGVDSTLKIQPAKLEDSAVYLCAVGTSAFEGGTQYFGPGTRLTVL.

The chain couples TRBV27 to TRBJ2-7; D uncertain. The CDR3 has 13 residues. In germline, CDR1 is MNHEY, CDR2 SMNVEV (reference sequence). Trimming left V 5 bases short and J 2 bases short, with 10 bases between. The CDR3 loop is CASSPTIAYEQYF. The CDR3 nucleotides are TGTGCCAGCAGTCCCACGATAGCCTACGAGCAGTACTTC.

This clone was seen a single time. V usage is TRBV19 and J usage is TRBJ1-5; D unclear. CDR1 is LNHDA and CDR2 is SQIVND in the germline V gene (reference sequence). With 7 bases removed from V and 5 bases from J, the gap between germline ends came to 12 bases. This CDR3 contains 13 residues. The CDR3 sequence is CASTSERDQPQHF. The CDR3 coding sequence is TGTGCCAGTACCTCGGAGAGGGATCAGCCCCAGCATTTT.

The V call is TRBV6-5, the J call TRBJ1-1, with 8 bases matching TRBD1. The trim removed 6 bases at V and 4 bases at J, leaving 10 bases unmatched. Germline CDR1 and CDR2: MNHEY and SVGAGI. The CDR3 loop spans 15 amino acids. In DNA, the CDR3 is TGTGCCAGCAGCACCCATGGACAGGGAGTCACTGAAGCTTTCTTT. It translates to CASSTHGQGVTEAFF.

V usage is TRBV15 and J usage is TRBJ2-1, with D perhaps matching TRBD2 (5 bases). CDR3 length: 15 residues. Germline V gives CDR1 LNHNV, CDR2 YYDKDF (reference sequence). V gave up 1 base and J gave up 3 bases, with 10 bases separating them. This CDR3 is CATSRGRGYYNEQFF. CDR3 bases: TGTGCCACCAGCAGAGGCCGGGGTTACTACAATGAGCAGTTCTTC.

This clone was detected only once. The chain employs TRBV28 and TRBJ2-7; 9 bases are shared with TRBD1. After removal of 6 bases from V and 0 bases from J, the junction contained 3 bases not matched to a gene. The CDR3 has 14 amino acids. Germline V gene lookup returns CDR1 MDHEN and CDR2 SYDVKM. The CDR3 loop reads CASRRQGVSYEQYF. CDR3 DNA sequence: TGTGCCAGCAGGCGACAGGGGGTCTCCTACGAGCAGTACTTC. Looking up the rest from reference TRBV28 and TRBJ2-7 gives the full variable domain: DVKVTQSSRYLVKRTGEKVFLECVQDMDHENMFWYRQDPGLGLRLIYFSYDVKMKEKGDIPEGYSVSREKKERFSLILESASTNQTSMYLCASRRQGVSYEQYFGPGTRLTVT.

V usage is TRBV28 and J usage is TRBJ1-2; D perhaps matches TRBD1 (5 bases). The CDR3 sequence is 16 residues long. Germline V CDR1 and CDR2: MDHEN, SYDVKM. V was cut by 2 bases and J by 2 bases, with 15 bases left in between. CDR3 residues: CASSLPRGAGNYGYTF. The DNA of the CDR3 is TGTGCCAGCAGTTTACCCCGCGGGGCTGGGAACTATGGCTACACCTTC.

V and J are TRBV6-5 and TRBJ2-7; D perhaps matches TRBD2 (6 bases). Trimming stripped 7 bases from V and 5 bases from J, with 18 bases between. In germline, CDR1 is MNHEY, CDR2 SVGAGI. The CDR3 is 14 amino acids. In DNA, the CDR3 is TGTGCCAGCAAATTGATGGAGGGCAGTAACGAGCAGTACTTC. The encoded protein is CASKLMEGSNEQYF.